Reported below is one T cell receptor beta chain. Its antigen is currently unknown. Naivety among CD8 cells was defined by CD45RO negativity and positive CCR7 selection, thereby excluding terminally differentiated effector memory CD45RA+ cells. The donor population consisted of healthy HIV-negative adults with no recent acute infections or vaccinations. In germline, CDR1 is MGHRA, CDR2 YSYEKL. The CDR3 length is 14 residues. The ends were cut back, 0 bases at V and 5 bases at J, with 11 bases in the middle. The data are from a study of shared clonotypes between healthy human individuals. Assay used: immunoSEQ multiplex PCR; TCRdb lists only in-frame clones, some missing. The table records about 2,100,000 clones, about 92% of them present only once. Study-wide results and limits: Clonotype sharing among donors, it was expected, would be affected by sequencing depth. Non-shared clonotypes showed lower generation probabilities than clonotypes common to all four donors. Across subsets, estimated richness was generally greater for naive than for memory populations.

The chain has TRBV4-1 and TRBJ2-7; D remains ambiguous. Source material: naive CD8+ T cells from PBMCs. The sequence derives from a man younger than 35 in good health. Some clones in this sample may be carry-over from other donors' samples. Written as DNA, the CDR3 is TGCGCCAGCAGCCAAGACGGGCCGGGCGACGAGCAGTACTTC. Translated, it gives CASSQDGPGDEQYF.